A single sample gave rise to the 11 T cell receptor beta chains below, sequenced in a study of molecular identifiers for immune sequencing clone quantification (dated by TCRdb to about 2018). Library generation was performed with PCR. The instrument was a NextSeq 500. Through fastp at Q25 and MiXCR, TCRdb rebuilt clones from the public reads, retaining in-frame beta chains. Entries are consolidated by CDR3 protein sequence, retaining the most common genes and DNA. For this sample there are some 580,000 distinct CDR3 sequences; roughly 23% appear just once. The ten largest clones capture about 0.81% of the sample. The sample consisted of naive CD8+ T cells from blood, with Jurkat cell RNA spiked in. The cell subset or site label on this specimen signifies: FACS-sorted CD8+CD4-CCR7+CD45RA+ naive T cells. Every receptor here comes from a human donor in good health. Some libraries in this study had Jurkat cell RNA spiked in.

This clonotype has more than one count but fewer than ten. A read error may explain this, as a much larger clone is one base away. The V and J genes are TRBV28 and TRBJ2-4, with 7 bases aligning to TRBD1. Trimming took 10 bases from V and 9 from J; bases not matched to a gene: 9. Germline CDR1 MDHEN, CDR2 SYDVKM. The CDR3 spans 12 residues. DNA of the CDR3: TGTGCCACCGACGACAGGGCCAGCATTCAGTACTTC. This translates into CATDDRASIQYF.

This clonotype was picked up a small number of times. This chain joins TRBV7-9 and TRBJ1-1; possible D gene TRBD1, 6 bases. V lost 5 bases, J lost 1 base, and 14 bases lay in between. Germline CDR1 and CDR2: SEHNR and FQNEAQ (reference sequence). The CDR3 runs to 15 residues. The CDR3: CASSPAGARNTEAFF. The CDR3 nucleotides are TGTGCCAGCAGCCCCGCGGGGGCCCGGAACACTGAAGCTTTCTTT.

This clonotype was observed a handful of times. The rearrangement joins TRBV30 to TRBJ2-1; TRBD1 agrees at 9 bases. This CDR3 is built from 13 residues. Germline V gene sequence: CDR1 GTSNPN, CDR2 SVGIG (reference sequence). The junction had 5 bases not matched to a gene; V was cut back by 3 bases and J by 8 bases. CDR3 sequence: CAWSLTGGHEQFF. The CDR3 DNA follows: TGTGCCTGGAGCCTTACAGGGGGCCATGAGCAGTTCTTC. The entire variable domain, with the rest obtained from reference TRBV30 and TRBJ2-1, is as follows: SQTIHQWPATLVQPVGSPLSLECTVEGTSNPNLYWYRQAAGRGLQLLFYSVGIGQISSEVPQNLSASRPQDRQFILSSKKLLLSDSGFYLCAWSLTGGHEQFFGPGTRLTVL.

Ten or more counts support this clonotype. The chain is built from TRBV12-3 or TRBV12-4 and TRBJ1-4, with no clear D. The CDR3 length is 12 residues. V dropped 5 bases and J dropped 7 bases, with 8 bases sitting between them. CDR3 DNA sequence: TGTGCCAGCAGTGTGGACCGTGAAAAACTGTTTTTT. It is translated as CASSVDREKLFF.

In this sample, this clonotype turned up a few times. The chain links TRBV4-1 to TRBJ2-7, with D unclear. The CDR3 covers 14 residues. Germline CDR1 reads MGHRA; CDR2 reads YSYEKL. Between the trimmed V and J ends, which lost 4 bases and 5 bases, there was a span of 15 bases. This CDR3 reads CASSPPLRPNEQYF. The CDR3 bases are TGCGCCAGCAGCCCGCCTCTAAGGCCCAACGAGCAGTACTTC.

This clonotype appeared a single time. One end of the junction fails to match germline, which may point to a read error. The V gene is TRBV24-1, the J gene TRBJ2-1; D not certain. The CDR3 extends over 11 amino acids. Per germline, CDR1 KGHDR and CDR2 SFDVKD. CDR3 protein: CATGDGYEQFF. The CDR3 DNA follows: TGTGCCACCGGTGATGGGTATGAGCAGTTCTTC.

This clonotype was seen many times. J is TRBJ2-7 and V is TRBV9; tentatively, D is TRBD1 (6 bases). Germline V gives CDR1 SGDLS, CDR2 YYNGEE. V was trimmed by 4 bases and J by 7 bases, leaving 15 bases between them. There are 13 residues in the CDR3. The CDR3, as DNA: TGTGCCAGCAGCCCGACAGGTAACGGGGAGCAGTACTTC. Protein: CASSPTGNGEQYF.

This clonotype has only a few counts. The chain joins TRBV12-3 or TRBV12-4 to TRBJ1-4; 7 positions match TRBD1. CDR3 length: 13 residues. V lost 7 bases to trimming and J lost 6 bases; unmatched junction nucleotides: 5. The CDR3 DNA reads as TGTGCCAGCAATCCAACAGGGGATGAAAAACTGTTTTTT. Its protein is CASNPTGDEKLFF.

The rearrangement uses TRBV6-2 or TRBV6-3 and TRBJ2-2, with D maybe TRBD1 (6 bases). The CDR3 consists of 16 residues. V lost 8 bases and J 0 bases, leaving 16 bases between the germline ends. CDR1 MNHEY and CDR2 SVGEGT come from the germline V gene. Here the CDR3 reads CASERGQTTNTGELFF. The CDR3 DNA follows: TGTGCCAGCGAAAGAGGACAGACGACGAACACCGGGGAGCTGTTTTTT.

This clonotype was picked up a small number of times. The rearrangement joins TRBV20-1 to TRBJ1-2, with 7 bases fitting TRBD1. Germline V gene sequence: CDR1 DFQATT, CDR2 SNEGSKA (reference sequence). Germline trimming cut 6 bases from V and 4 bases from J; bases unmatched to any gene: 8. This CDR3 is built from 13 residues. The CDR3 spells CSAGTENSYGYTF. The DNA of the CDR3 is TGCAGTGCGGGGACAGAAAACTCCTATGGCTACACCTTC.

This clonotype was seen a few times. This chain uses TRBV7-2 with TRBJ2-7, with 9 bases identical to TRBD2. Trimming at V came to 1 base and at J to 1 base, leaving 2 bases not matched to a gene. This CDR3 is 15 amino acids long. The germline V gene has CDR1 SGHTA and CDR2 FQGNSA. The CDR3, as DNA: TGTGCCAGCAGCTTAGAGCGGGAGGATTCCTACGAGCAGTACTTC. This codes for CASSLEREDSYEQYF.